This T cell receptor (beta chain) was documented in a study of blood T cell repertoires in COVID-19. Followed longitudinally, the Seattle patients had been enrolled during active infection. The germline gives CDR1 SNHLY, CDR2 FYNNEI. V lost 6 bases, J lost 1 base, and 15 bases lay in between. This CDR3 contains 15 residues. As processed by the authors: Estimated nucleated cell counts came from reference gene primer amplification. The repertoire was sequenced with immunoSEQ multiplex PCR; TCRdb's copy has only in-frame clones and lacks some. D and trimming come from the DNA, and the V and J calls and clone size come from that table. The data show under 45,000 clones, about 83% seen once.

Material for sequencing was peripheral blood. This chain connects TRBV2 to TRBJ2-5; D is possibly TRBD1 (5 bases). The source of this sequence is a man aged 40-49 years with COVID-19, enrolled during active disease. CDR3 loop: CASRPPRAPQETQYF. The CDR3 DNA follows: TGTGCCAGCAGGCCCCCCAGGGCCCCCCAAGAGACCCAGTACTTC.